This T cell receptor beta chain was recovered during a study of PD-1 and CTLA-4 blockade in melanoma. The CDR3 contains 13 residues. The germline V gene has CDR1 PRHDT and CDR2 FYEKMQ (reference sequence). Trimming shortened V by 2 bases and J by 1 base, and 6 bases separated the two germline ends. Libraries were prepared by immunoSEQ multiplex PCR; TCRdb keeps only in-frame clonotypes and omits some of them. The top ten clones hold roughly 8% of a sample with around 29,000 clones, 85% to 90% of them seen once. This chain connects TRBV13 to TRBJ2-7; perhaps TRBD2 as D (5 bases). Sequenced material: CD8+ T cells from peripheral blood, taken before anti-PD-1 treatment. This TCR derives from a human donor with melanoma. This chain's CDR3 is CASSLRTSYEQYF. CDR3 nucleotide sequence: TGTGCCAGCAGCTTAAGGACTTCCTACGAGCAGTACTTC.